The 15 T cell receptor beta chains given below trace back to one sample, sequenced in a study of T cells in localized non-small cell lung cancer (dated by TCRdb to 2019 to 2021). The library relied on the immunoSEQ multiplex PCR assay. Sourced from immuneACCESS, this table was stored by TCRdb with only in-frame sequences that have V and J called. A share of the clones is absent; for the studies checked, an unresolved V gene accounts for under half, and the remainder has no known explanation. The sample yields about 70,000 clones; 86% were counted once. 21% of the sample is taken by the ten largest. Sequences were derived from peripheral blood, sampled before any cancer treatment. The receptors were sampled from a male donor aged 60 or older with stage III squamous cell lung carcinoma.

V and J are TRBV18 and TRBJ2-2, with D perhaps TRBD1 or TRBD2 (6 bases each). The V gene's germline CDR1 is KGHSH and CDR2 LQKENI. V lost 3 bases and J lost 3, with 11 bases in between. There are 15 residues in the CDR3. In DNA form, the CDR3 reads TGTGCCAGCTCACCGTCGGGGGCCCACACCGGGGAGCTGTTTTTT. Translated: CASSPSGAHTGELFF.

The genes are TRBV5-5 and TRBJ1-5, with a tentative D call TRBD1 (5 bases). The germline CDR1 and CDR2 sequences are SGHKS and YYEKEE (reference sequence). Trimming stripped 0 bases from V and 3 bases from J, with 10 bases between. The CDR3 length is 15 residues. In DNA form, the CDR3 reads TGTGCCAGCAGCTTGGGCAGGGCTTACAATCAGCCCCAGCATTTT. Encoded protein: CASSLGRAYNQPQHF.

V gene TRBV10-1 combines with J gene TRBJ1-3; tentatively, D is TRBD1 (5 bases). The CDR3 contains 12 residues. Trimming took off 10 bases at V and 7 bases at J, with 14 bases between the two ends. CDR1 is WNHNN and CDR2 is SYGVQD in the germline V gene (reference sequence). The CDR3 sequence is CATRGGGNTIYF. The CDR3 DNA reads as TGCGCCACCCGAGGTGGGGGGAACACCATATATTTT.

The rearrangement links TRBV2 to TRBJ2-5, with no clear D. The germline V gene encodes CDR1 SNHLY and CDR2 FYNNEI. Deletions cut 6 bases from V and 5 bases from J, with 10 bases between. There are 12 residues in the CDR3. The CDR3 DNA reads TGTGCCAGCAGGGTAGGGTCGGAGACCCAGTACTTC. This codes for CASRVGSETQYF.

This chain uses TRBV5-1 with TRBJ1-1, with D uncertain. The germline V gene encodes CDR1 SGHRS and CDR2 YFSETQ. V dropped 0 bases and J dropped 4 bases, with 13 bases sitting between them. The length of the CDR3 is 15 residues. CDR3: CASSLGLQVGTEAFF. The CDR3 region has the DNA TGCGCCAGCAGCTTGGGGCTCCAGGTTGGCACTGAAGCTTTCTTT.

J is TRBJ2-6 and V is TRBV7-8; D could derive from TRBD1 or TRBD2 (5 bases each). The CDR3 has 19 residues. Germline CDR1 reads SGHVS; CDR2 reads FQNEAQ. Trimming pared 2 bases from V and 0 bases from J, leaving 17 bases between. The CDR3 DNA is TGTGCCAGCAGCTTAAGAGGCAGAGGGGCGGCCTCTGGGGCCAACGTCCTGACTTTC. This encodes CASSLRGRGAASGANVLTF.

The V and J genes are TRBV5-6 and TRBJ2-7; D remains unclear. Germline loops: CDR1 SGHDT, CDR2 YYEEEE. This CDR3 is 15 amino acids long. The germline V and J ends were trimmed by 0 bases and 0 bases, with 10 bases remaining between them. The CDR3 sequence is CASSLGTVSSYEQYF. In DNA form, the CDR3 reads TGTGCCAGCAGCTTGGGGACGGTGAGCTCCTACGAGCAGTACTTC. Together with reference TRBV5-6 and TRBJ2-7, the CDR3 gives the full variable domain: DAGVTQSPTHLIKTRGQQVTLRCSPKSGHDTVSWYQQALGQGPQFIFQYYEEEERQRGNFPDRFSGHQFPNYSSELNVNALLLGDSALYLCASSLGTVSSYEQYFGPGTRLTVT.

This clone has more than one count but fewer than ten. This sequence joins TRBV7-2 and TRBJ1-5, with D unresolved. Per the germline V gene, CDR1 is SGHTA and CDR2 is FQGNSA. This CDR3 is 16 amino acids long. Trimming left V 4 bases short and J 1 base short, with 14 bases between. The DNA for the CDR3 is TGTGCCAGCAGCTCCCAGGCGGAATGGAGCAATCAGCCCCAGCATTTT. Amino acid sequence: CASSSQAEWSNQPQHF.

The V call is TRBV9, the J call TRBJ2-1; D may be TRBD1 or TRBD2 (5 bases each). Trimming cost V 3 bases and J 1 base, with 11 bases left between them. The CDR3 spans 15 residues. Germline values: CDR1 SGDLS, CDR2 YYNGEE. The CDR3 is CASSARDGSYNEQFF. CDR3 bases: TGTGCCAGCAGCGCCCGGGACGGGTCCTACAATGAGCAGTTCTTC.

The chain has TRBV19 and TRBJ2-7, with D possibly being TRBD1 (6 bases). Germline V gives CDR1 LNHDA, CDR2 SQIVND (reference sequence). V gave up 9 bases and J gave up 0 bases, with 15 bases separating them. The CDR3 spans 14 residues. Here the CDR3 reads CASSPRGGSYEQYF. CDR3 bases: TGTGCCAGCAGCCCCCGAGGGGGCTCCTACGAGCAGTACTTC.

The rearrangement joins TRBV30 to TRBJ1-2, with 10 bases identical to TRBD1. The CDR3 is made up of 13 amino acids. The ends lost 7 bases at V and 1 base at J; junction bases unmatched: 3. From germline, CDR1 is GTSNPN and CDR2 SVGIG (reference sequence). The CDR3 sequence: CASWTGGNYGYTF. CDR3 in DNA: TGTGCCTCTTGGACAGGGGGTAACTATGGCTACACCTTC.

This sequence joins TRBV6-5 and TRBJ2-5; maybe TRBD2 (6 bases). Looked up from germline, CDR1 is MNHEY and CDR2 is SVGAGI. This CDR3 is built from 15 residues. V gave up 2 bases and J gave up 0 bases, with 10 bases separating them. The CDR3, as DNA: TGTGCCAGCAGTTACAGGAGGGGTTACCAAGAGACCCAGTACTTC. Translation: CASSYRRGYQETQYF.

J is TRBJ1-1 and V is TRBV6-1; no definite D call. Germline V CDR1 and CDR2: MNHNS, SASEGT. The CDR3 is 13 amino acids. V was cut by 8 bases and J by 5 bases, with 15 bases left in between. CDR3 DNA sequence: TGTGCCAGCGGGCTGGAGGGAGGAACTGAAGCTTTCTTT. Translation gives CASGLEGGTEAFF.

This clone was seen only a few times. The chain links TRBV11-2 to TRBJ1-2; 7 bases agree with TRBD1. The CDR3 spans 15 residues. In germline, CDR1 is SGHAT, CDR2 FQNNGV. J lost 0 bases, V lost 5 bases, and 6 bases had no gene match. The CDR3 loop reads CASSLDRSSNYGYTF. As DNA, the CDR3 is TGTGCCAGCAGCCTGGACAGGAGCTCTAACTATGGCTACACCTTC.

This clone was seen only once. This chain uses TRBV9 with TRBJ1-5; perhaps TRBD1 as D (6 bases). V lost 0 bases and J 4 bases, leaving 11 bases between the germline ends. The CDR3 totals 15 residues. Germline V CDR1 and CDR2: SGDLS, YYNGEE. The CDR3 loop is CASSVDGGQNQPQHF. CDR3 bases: TGTGCCAGCAGCGTAGATGGGGGGCAAAATCAGCCCCAGCATTTT.